This TCR beta chain derives from a study of T cell repertoires in cytomegalovirus infection. The wider study: Public TCR beta signature analysis indicated the presence of both CMV infection and matching HLA type.

Via MiXCR, TCRdb re-called the reads, giving one row per CDR3 protein. This sample has 370,000 or so distinct CDR3 sequences, with nearly 35% found just once. Concerning this clonotype itself: Its matching antigen is unknown.

Study-wide points: Accumulated public TCR beta family frequency recognized individuals carrying CMV together with the relevant HLA. HLA-C-restricted CMV-specific TCR beta clonotypes prevailed in the ex vivo response.

This TCR was sampled from a human donor in good health (CMV status not recorded). Some clones in this sample may be carry-over from other donors' samples. The material was cultured PBMCs, obtained from culture after CMV antigen stimulation.

The CDR3 bases are TGTGCCACCAGCACCCTGGACAGGTCCGGAACTTACGAGCAGTACTTC. Amino acids: CATSTLDRSGTYEQYF. V is TRBV15 and J is TRBJ2-7; 7 bases agree with TRBD1. The ends lost 4 bases at V and 4 bases at J; junction bases unmatched: 13. Germline V gene lookup returns CDR1 LNHNV and CDR2 YYDKDF (reference sequence). This CDR3 is 16 amino acids long.